This T cell receptor beta chain was sequenced in a study of T cell changes during pregnancy in multiple sclerosis. Trimming took 3 bases from V and 4 from J, leaving 4 bases between them. CDR1 and CDR2 (germline): LNHDA, SQIVND (reference sequence). This CDR3 is built from 12 residues. TCRdb's copy holds only in-frame clones and misses some; the assay was immunoSEQ multiplex PCR. The top ten hold 1.2% of the sample, which has 30,000 to 45,000 clones, roughly 92% seen once. The receptor's source is a female donor with multiple sclerosis, enrolled in a pregnancy study. The sequencing sample was made of PBMCs (not recorded whether the cells were cultured). The chain uses TRBV19 and TRBJ1-5; D call uncertain. CDR3 sequence reads: CASSITNQPQHF. In DNA form, the CDR3 reads TGTGCCAGTAGTATTACTAATCAGCCCCAGCATTTT.